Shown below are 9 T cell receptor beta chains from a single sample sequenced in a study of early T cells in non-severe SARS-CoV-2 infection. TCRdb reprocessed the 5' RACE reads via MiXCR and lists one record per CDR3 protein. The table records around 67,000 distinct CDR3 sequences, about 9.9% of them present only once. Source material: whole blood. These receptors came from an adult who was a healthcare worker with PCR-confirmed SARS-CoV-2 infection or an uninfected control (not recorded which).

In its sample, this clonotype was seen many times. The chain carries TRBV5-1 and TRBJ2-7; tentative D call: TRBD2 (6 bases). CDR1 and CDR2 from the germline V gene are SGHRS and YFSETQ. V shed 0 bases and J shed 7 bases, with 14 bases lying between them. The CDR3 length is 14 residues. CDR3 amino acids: CASSLVSSGEEQYF. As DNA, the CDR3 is TGCGCCAGCAGCTTGGTTTCCTCGGGGGAAGAGCAGTACTTC.

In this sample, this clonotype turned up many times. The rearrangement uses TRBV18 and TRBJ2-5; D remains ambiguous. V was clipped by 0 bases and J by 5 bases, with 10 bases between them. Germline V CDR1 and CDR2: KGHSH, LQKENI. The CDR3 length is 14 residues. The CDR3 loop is CASSPPEVRETQYF. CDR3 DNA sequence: TGTGCCAGCTCACCACCTGAGGTCCGGGAGACCCAGTACTTC. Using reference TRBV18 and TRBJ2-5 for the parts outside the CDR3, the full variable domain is NAGVMQNPRHLVRRRGQEARLRCSPMKGHSHVYWYRQLPEEGLKFMVYLQKENIIDESGMPKERFSAEFPKEGPSILRIQQVVRGDSAAYFCASSPPEVRETQYFGPGTRLLVL.

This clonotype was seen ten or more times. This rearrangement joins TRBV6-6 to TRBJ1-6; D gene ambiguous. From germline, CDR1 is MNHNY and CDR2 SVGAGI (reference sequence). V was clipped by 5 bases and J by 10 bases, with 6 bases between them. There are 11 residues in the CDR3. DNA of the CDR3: TGTGCCAGCAGTGACGACTCACCCCTCCACTTT. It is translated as CASSDDSPLHF.

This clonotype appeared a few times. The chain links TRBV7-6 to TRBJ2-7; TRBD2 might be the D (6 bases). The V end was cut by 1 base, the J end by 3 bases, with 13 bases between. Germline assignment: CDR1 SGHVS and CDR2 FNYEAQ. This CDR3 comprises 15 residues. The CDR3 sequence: CASSLGDSGHYEQYF. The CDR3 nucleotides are TGTGCCAGCAGCTTAGGGGACTCAGGCCACTACGAGCAGTACTTC.

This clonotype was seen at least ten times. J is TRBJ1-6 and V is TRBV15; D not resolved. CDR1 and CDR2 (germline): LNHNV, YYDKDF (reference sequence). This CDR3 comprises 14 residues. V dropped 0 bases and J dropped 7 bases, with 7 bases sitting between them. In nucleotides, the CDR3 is TGTGCCACCAGCAGAGAGGGGTGGAATTCACCCCTCCACTTT. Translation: CATSREGWNSPLHF.

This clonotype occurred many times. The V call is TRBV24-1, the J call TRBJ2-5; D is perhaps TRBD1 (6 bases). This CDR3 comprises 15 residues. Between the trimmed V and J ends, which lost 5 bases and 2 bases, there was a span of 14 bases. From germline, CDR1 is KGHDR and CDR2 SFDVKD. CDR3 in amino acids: CATSALGTPQETQYF. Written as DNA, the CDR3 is TGTGCCACCAGTGCCCTCGGGACACCTCAAGAGACCCAGTACTTC.

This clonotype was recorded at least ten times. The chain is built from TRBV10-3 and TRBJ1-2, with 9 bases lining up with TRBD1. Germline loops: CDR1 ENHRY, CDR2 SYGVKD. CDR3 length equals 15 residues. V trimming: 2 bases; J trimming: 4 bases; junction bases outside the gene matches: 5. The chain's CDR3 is CAISEPGQGVYGYTF. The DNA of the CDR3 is TGTGCCATCAGTGAGCCGGGACAGGGCGTCTATGGCTACACCTTC.

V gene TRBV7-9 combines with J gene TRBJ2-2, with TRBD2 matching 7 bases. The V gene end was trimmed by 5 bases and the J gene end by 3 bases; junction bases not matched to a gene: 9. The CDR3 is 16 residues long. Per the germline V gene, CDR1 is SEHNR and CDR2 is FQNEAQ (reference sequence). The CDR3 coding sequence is TGTGCCAGCAGCCCCAGAGGGCGGGAGCACACCGGGGAGCTGTTTTTT. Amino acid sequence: CASSPRGREHTGELFF.

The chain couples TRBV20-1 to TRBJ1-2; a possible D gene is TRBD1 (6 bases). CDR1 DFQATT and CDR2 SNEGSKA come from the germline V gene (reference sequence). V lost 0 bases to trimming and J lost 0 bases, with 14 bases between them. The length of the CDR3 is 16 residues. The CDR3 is CSARDIQGGANYGYTF. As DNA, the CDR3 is TGCAGTGCTAGAGACATACAGGGTGGGGCTAACTATGGCTACACCTTC.